Listed below are T cell receptor beta chains from one sample, sequenced in a study of CD8 T cells in ankylosing spondylitis. TCRdb passed the 5' RACE reads through MiXCR, listing each CDR3 protein once. This table has under 250,000 distinct CDR3 sequences, approximately 12% appearing once. The sequencing sample was made of blood, either unsorted or a sorted T cell fraction (not recorded which). The source is a male donor with ankylosing spondylitis or in good health (not recorded which). Each CDR3 is given with its conserved first and last residue. Each record gives: J gene, D gene, clone size, V gene, CDR3 DNA, CDR3 protein. The D gene is left open where the match is weak. For some rows the clone size is stated as once, few or many, or as a class when expanded; others skip it.

TRBJ1-4	TRBD1	few	TRBV12-3/TRBV12-4	TGTGCCAGCAGCCTCCGACAGGGGAGTGAAAAACTGTTTTTT	CASSLRQGSEKLFF
TRBJ2-1	NA	NA	TRBV2	TGTGCCAGCAAACAGCCTTCCTACAATGAGCAGTTCTTC	CASKQPSYNEQFF
TRBJ2-7	NA	few	TRBV20-1	TGCAGTGCTAGAGATGCCCGGTCTAACTCCTACGAGCAGTACTTC	CSARDARSNSYEQYF
TRBJ2-3	TRBD1	NA	TRBV5-1	TGCGCCAGCAGCCAAGGACAGGTCAGCACAGATACGCAGTATTTT	CASSQGQVSTDTQYF
TRBJ2-1	NA	few	TRBV3-1	TGTGCCAGCAGCCCAATGGGGATCGGGAATGAGCAGTTCTTC	CASSPMGIGNEQFF
TRBJ2-1	TRBD2	few	TRBV7-2	TGTGCCAGCAGCTTAGAACTAGCGGGAGGTGGCAATGAGCAGTTCTTC	CASSLELAGGGNEQFF
TRBJ2-3	NA	many	TRBV6-5	TGTGCCAGCAGTTACAGGGGCGGGGGCCACACAGATACGCAGTATTTT	CASSYRGGGHTDTQYF
TRBJ2-5	TRBD2	NA	TRBV24-1	TGTGCCACCAGTGATACAATAGCGGGTGGGGGGGAGACCCAGTACTTC	CATSDTIAGGGETQYF
TRBJ2-2	NA	many	TRBV21-1	TGTGCCAGCACCCCGGGACAGGGTAGTGGAACCGGGGAGCTGTTTTTT	CASTPGQGSGTGELFF
TRBJ2-1	NA	many	TRBV27	TGTGCCAGCGGGAGAAATTACAATGAGCAGTTCTTC	CASGRNYNEQFF
TRBJ2-2	NA	many	TRBV29-1	TGCAGCGTTTATAAGGGGTCCAACACCGGGGAGCTGTTTTTT	CSVYKGSNTGELFF
TRBJ1-6	TRBD1	many	TRBV5-6	TGTGCCAGCAGCATTGGACAGGCGAATTCACCCCTCCACTTT	CASSIGQANSPLHF
TRBJ2-3	NA	NA	TRBV19	TGTGCCAGTAGTATCGGGCGGCGCACAGATACGCAGTATTTT	CASSIGRRTDTQYF
TRBJ2-1	TRBD2	few	TRBV6-5	TGTGCCAGCAGTTACTCTAGCGGGGGAACCTACAATGAGCAGTTCTTC	CASSYSSGGTYNEQFF
TRBJ1-2	NA	many	TRBV10-3	TGTGCCATCAGTGACCGGGACTCTTATGGCTACACCTTC	CAISDRDSYGYTF
TRBJ2-5	NA	few	TRBV6-2/TRBV6-3	TGTGCCAGCAGTTACTCCTACTGGCGGGACCCCCAAGAGACCCAGTACTTC	CASSYSYWRDPQETQYF
TRBJ2-3	TRBD2	many	TRBV7-6	TGTGCCAGCAGCATCCTAAGACTAGCGGGAAAGACAGATACGCAGTATTTT	CASSILRLAGKTDTQYF
TRBJ2-5	NA	many	TRBV5-8	TGTGCCAGCAGCTTGAGAGGGAGCGAGACCCAGTACTTC	CASSLRGSETQYF
TRBJ2-3	TRBD2	NA	TRBV15	TGTGCCACCAGCATACTAGCGGGAGGTACAGATACGCAGTATTTT	CATSILAGGTDTQYF
TRBJ1-4	TRBD1	few	TRBV12-5	TGTGCTAGTGGTACCCGGACAGGGGATGAAAAACTGTTTTTT	CASGTRTGDEKLFF
TRBJ2-7	NA	many	TRBV29-1	TGCAGCGTAAAACAGGCCTACGAGCAGTACTTC	CSVKQAYEQYF
TRBJ2-3	NA	few	TRBV29-1	TGCAGCGTTGAAGTTGGGCGGGAGCAGTATTTT	CSVEVGREQYF
TRBJ1-5	TRBD1	NA	TRBV28	TGTGCCAGCAGTCCCTCGTGGAGGGGGCAACATCAGCCCCAGCATTTT	CASSPSWRGQHQPQHF
TRBJ2-3	NA	many	TRBV10-1	TGCGCCAGCAGGACGGGCCACACAGATACGCAGTATTTT	CASRTGHTDTQYF
TRBJ2-4	NA	NA	TRBV2	TGTGCCAGCATAGGCGGGACCAAAAACATTCAGTACTTC	CASIGGTKNIQYF
TRBJ2-7	NA	many	TRBV4-1	TGCGCCAGCAGCCATCGACTCATTTTGGGCACCTACGAGCAGTACTTC	CASSHRLILGTYEQYF
TRBJ2-3	NA	many	TRBV29-1	TGCAGCGCCACAGGAGGGGGGTATTCGGCAGATACGCAGTATTTT	CSATGGGYSADTQYF
TRBJ1-2	NA	NA	TRBV18	TGTGCCAGCTCACCACCAGCACAGCTCTTTAACTATGGCTACACCTTC	CASSPPAQLFNYGYTF
TRBJ1-1	TRBD1	many	TRBV5-1	TGCGCCAGCAGCTTGGGAGGGGGCGGACTGACTGAAGCTTTCTTT	CASSLGGGGLTEAFF
TRBJ2-1	TRBD2	NA	TRBV11-1	TGTGCCAGCAGCTTAGATATAGCGGGGGGCAATGAGCAGTTCTTC	CASSLDIAGGNEQFF
TRBJ2-7	TRBD2	many	TRBV9	TGTGCCAGCAGCCTCGGACTAGCAGAAGAGGAGCAGTACTTC	CASSLGLAEEEQYF
TRBJ2-1	TRBD2	many	TRBV20-1	TGCAGTATGAAGCGGGAGTACAATGAGCAGTTCTTC	CSMKREYNEQFF
TRBJ1-5	TRBD1	many	TRBV3-1	TGTGCCAGCAGCCTTGAGGGGGCGGGTCAGCCCCAGCATTTT	CASSLEGAGQPQHF
TRBJ1-1	TRBD1	many	TRBV5-1	TGCGCCAGCAGCAAAGGACAGGGAGGTCGCACTGAAGCTTTCTTT	CASSKGQGGRTEAFF
TRBJ2-2	TRBD1	many	TRBV7-8	TGTGCCAGCACCTCCCTCCCCGGGAGACAGGGGTTTGTTGGCACCGGGGAGCTGTTTTTT	CASTSLPGRQGFVGTGELFF
TRBJ2-3	NA	many	TRBV20-1	TGCAGTGCTGGACCGGGGTCCGGGCAGGATACGCAGTATTTT	CSAGPGSGQDTQYF
TRBJ1-4	NA	many	TRBV12-3/TRBV12-4	TGTGCCAGCAGGAGGGCCCGGGGCGATGAAAAACTGTTTTTT	CASRRARGDEKLFF
TRBJ2-1	NA	many	TRBV6-1	TGTGCCAGCAGTGAGCTAGCCCCCTACAATGAGCAGTTCTTC	CASSELAPYNEQFF
TRBJ2-1	TRBD2	many	TRBV29-1	TGCAGCGTTGATTTCCCTAGCGGGAGCTCCCTTTACAATGAGCAGTTCTTC	CSVDFPSGSSLYNEQFF
TRBJ2-1	NA	NA	TRBV5-1	TGCGCCAGCAGCTTGGGTTCGGGACTCCTATACAATGAGCAGTTCTTC	CASSLGSGLLYNEQFF
TRBJ2-7	TRBD2	many	TRBV20-1	TGCAGTGTCCAACTAGCGGGAGGAAGTTTCGAGCAGTACTTC	CSVQLAGGSFEQYF
TRBJ2-5	NA	many	TRBV9	TGTGCCAGCAGCCCCCTGTTTGACAGGCAAGAGACCCAGTACTTC	CASSPLFDRQETQYF
TRBJ2-2	NA	NA	TRBV7-9	TGTGCCAGCAGCGGGCAGCAGCTGGTCGGGGAGCTGTTTTTT	CASSGQQLVGELFF